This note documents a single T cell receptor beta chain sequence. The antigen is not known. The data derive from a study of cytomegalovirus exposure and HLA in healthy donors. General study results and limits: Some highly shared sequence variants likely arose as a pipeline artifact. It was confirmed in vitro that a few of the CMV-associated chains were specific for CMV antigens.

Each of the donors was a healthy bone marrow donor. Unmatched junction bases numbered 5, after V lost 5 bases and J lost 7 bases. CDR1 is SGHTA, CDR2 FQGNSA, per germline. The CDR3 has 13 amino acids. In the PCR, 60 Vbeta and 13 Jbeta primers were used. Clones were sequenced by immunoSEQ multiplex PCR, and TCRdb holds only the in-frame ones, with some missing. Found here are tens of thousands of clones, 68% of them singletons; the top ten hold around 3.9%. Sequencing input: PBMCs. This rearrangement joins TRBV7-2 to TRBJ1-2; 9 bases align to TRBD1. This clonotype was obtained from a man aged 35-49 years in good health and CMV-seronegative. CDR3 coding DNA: TGTGCCAGCAGCCCGGACAGGGGAGGTGGCTACACCTTC. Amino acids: CASSPDRGGGYTF.